These 20 T cell receptor beta chains came from one sample sequenced in a study of OX40 agonist ivuxolimab in advanced cancers. Profiled with immunoSEQ multiplex PCR; TCRdb holds only in-frame clones, not every one. Of around 40,000 clones in the sample, approximately 80% were seen once. Specimen: CD4+ or CD8+ T cells sorted from blood, collected in a trial of the OX40 agonist ivuxolimab. These receptors came from an adult with an advanced solid tumor such as melanoma, head and neck, liver or kidney cancer.

This sequence joins TRBV28 and TRBJ2-5; either TRBD1 or TRBD2 may fit D (5 bases each). Deletions cut 5 bases from V and 7 bases from J, with 23 bases between. Germline lookup yields CDR1 MDHEN and CDR2 SYDVKM. This CDR3 comprises 16 residues. In nucleotides, the CDR3 is TGTGCCAGCAGTAGACCGAGGGGTCCAGGAGGCGGGACCCAGTACTTC. Translation gives CASSRPRGPGGGTQYF.

This clone was detected once. V gene TRBV2 combines with J gene TRBJ1-6, with a weak D call TRBD1 (5 bases). V was clipped by 4 bases and J by 10 bases, with 17 bases between them. Germline lookup yields CDR1 SNHLY and CDR2 FYNNEI. This CDR3 spans 15 amino acids. CDR3 nucleotide sequence: TGTGCCAGCAGTGCTCTCGGAAAAGGGGAATCACCCCTCCACTTT. Amino acid sequence: CASSALGKGESPLHF.

The rearrangement links TRBV7-8 to TRBJ2-3; weak D call: TRBD2 (6 bases). CDR3 length: 15 residues. Trimming stripped 7 bases from V and 2 bases from J, with 16 bases between. Germline V CDR1 and CDR2: SGHVS, FQNEAQ. The CDR3, as DNA: TGTGCCAGCACACTCCGGGACTCACTCACAGATACGCAGTATTTT. This sequence encodes CASTLRDSLTDTQYF.

The chain links TRBV10-3 to TRBJ1-1; D is uncertain. Germline-derived CDR1 and CDR2 are ENHRY and SYGVKD. The CDR3 runs to 13 residues. Trimming stripped 0 bases from V and 5 bases from J, with 7 bases between. CDR3 region: CAISESVDTEAFF. DNA for the CDR3: TGTGCCATCAGTGAGTCTGTGGATACTGAAGCTTTCTTT.

The rearrangement links TRBV15 to TRBJ1-1; a possible D gene is TRBD1 (5 bases). The CDR3 spans 15 residues. V gave up 0 bases and J gave up 6 bases, with 14 bases separating them. Germline CDR1 reads LNHNV; CDR2 reads YYDKDF (reference sequence). CDR3 amino acids: CATSREGGRTAEAFF. The DNA of the CDR3 is TGTGCCACCAGCAGAGAGGGGGGAAGGACGGCTGAAGCTTTCTTT.

The chain joins TRBV5-1 to TRBJ2-7; 10 bases map to TRBD1. J was trimmed by 5 bases and V by 4 bases; bases with no gene match: 9. The CDR3 totals 15 residues. The germline V gene has CDR1 SGHRS and CDR2 YFSETQ. DNA for the CDR3: TGCGCCAGCAGCCAAGGGACAGGGGTTGCCAACGAGCAGTACTTC. Protein sequence: CASSQGTGVANEQYF.

The chain couples TRBV27 to TRBJ2-2; TRBD2 aligns across 11 bases. CDR1 and CDR2 from the germline V gene are MNHEY and SMNVEV (reference sequence). After removal of 6 bases from V and 7 bases from J, the junction contained 10 bases not matched to a gene. The CDR3 is made up of 16 amino acids. CDR3 region: CASRQSSGRAVGELFF. The CDR3 nucleotides are TGTGCCAGCAGACAGAGTAGCGGGAGGGCCGTCGGGGAGCTGTTTTTT.

V is TRBV5-1 and J is TRBJ1-1, with D possibly matching TRBD1 (5 bases). The CDR3 covers 13 residues. Germline CDR1 reads SGHRS; CDR2 reads YFSETQ. V was cut by 0 bases and J by 5 bases, with 8 bases left in between. The CDR3 DNA sequence: TGCGCCAGCAGCTTGGATGGGGGGACTGAAGCTTTCTTT. This translates into CASSLDGGTEAFF.

The chain is built from TRBV28 and TRBJ1-3; 7 nucleotides agree with TRBD1. The germline V gene has CDR1 MDHEN and CDR2 SYDVKM. Unmatched junction bases numbered 2, after V lost 5 bases and J lost 4 bases. The CDR3 has 13 residues. The CDR3 DNA reads TGTGCCAGCAGTCAAGGGGGCGGAAACACCATATATTTT. Its translation is CASSQGGGNTIYF.

The rearrangement links TRBV19 to TRBJ1-2; D remains ambiguous. V was cut by 0 bases and J by 4 bases, with 3 bases left in between. In germline, CDR1 is LNHDA, CDR2 SQIVND (reference sequence). The CDR3 consists of 12 residues. CDR3 nucleotides: TGTGCCAGTAGTATAGATCGCTATGGCTACACCTTC. Its translation is CASSIDRYGYTF.

The chain recombines TRBV7-3 with TRBJ2-1; D may be TRBD1 or TRBD2 (5 bases each). The CDR3 loop spans 15 amino acids. The germline CDR1 and CDR2 sequences are SGHTA and FQGTGA. Trimming removed 5 bases from V and 4 bases from J, with 15 bases in between. This CDR3 is CASSRGPSTYNEQFF. The CDR3 DNA follows: TGTGCCAGCAGCCGGGGCCCTTCCACGTACAATGAGCAGTTCTTC.

This clone was detected once. V is TRBV7-3 and J is TRBJ2-5; 8 nucleotides align to TRBD2. The CDR3 totals 14 residues. The V segment lost 0 bases and the J segment 5 bases; nucleotides outside the gene matches: 2. CDR1 and CDR2 from the germline V gene are SGHTA and FQGTGA. The CDR3 nucleotides read TGTGCCAGCAGCTTAACGAGCGGGAGCGAGACCCAGTACTTC. Translating it yields CASSLTSGSETQYF.

The chain uses TRBV19 and TRBJ2-6; tentatively, D is TRBD2 (6 bases). V shed 7 bases and J shed 1 base, with 11 bases lying between them. The germline V gene encodes CDR1 LNHDA and CDR2 SQIVND (reference sequence). The CDR3 contains 15 residues. The CDR3 DNA follows: TGTGCCAGTACAGGGAGGTGGTCTGGGGCCAACGTCCTGACTTTC. Encoded protein: CASTGRWSGANVLTF. The whole variable domain, remainder taken from reference TRBV19 and TRBJ2-6, is DGGITQSPKYLFRKEGQNVTLSCEQNLNHDAMYWYRQDPGQGLRLIYYSQIVNDFQKGDIAEGYSVSREKKESFPLTVTSAQKNPTAFYLCASTGRWSGANVLTFGAGSRLTVL.

The V and J genes are TRBV5-6 and TRBJ2-2; maybe TRBD2 (5 bases). The CDR3 extends over 14 amino acids. The germline CDR1 and CDR2 sequences are SGHDT and YYEEEE. The V end was cut by 0 bases, the J end by 8 bases, with 11 bases between. The CDR3 loop reads CASSLAGRTGELFF. Here the CDR3 DNA reads TGTGCCAGCAGCTTGGCCGGGCGGACTGGGGAGCTGTTTTTT.

The chain carries TRBV27 and TRBJ2-1; 10 positions match TRBD2. The V segment lost 4 bases and the J segment 13 bases; nucleotides outside the gene matches: 7. Germline CDR1 MNHEY, CDR2 SMNVEV (reference sequence). The CDR3 sequence is 13 residues long. CDR3 sequence: CASSSPAGGPQFF. In DNA, the CDR3 is TGTGCCAGCAGTTCCCCAGCGGGAGGGCCTCAGTTCTTC.

The chain has TRBV2 and TRBJ2-5, with 7 positions matching TRBD2. Germline V gene sequence: CDR1 SNHLY, CDR2 FYNNEI. The J segment lost 5 bases and the V segment lost 4 bases, leaving 10 bases of the junction unmatched. The CDR3 runs 15 residues. This CDR3 reads CASSGQGLVGETQYF. The CDR3 bases are TGTGCCAGCAGTGGGCAAGGACTAGTGGGGGAGACCCAGTACTTC. Variable domain in full (rest from reference TRBV2 and TRBJ2-5): EPEVTQTPSHQVTQMGQEVILRCVPISNHLYFYWYRQILGQKVEFLVSFYNNEISEKSEIFDDQFSVERPDGSNFTLKIRSTKLEDSAMYFCASSGQGLVGETQYFGPGTRLLVL.

This clone has a single count. The J gene is TRBJ1-2, the V gene TRBV5-4; D is uncertain. The CDR3 length is 19 residues. CDR1 is SGHNT and CDR2 is YYREEE in the germline V gene (reference sequence). The V end was cut by 3 bases, the J end by 2 bases, with 26 bases between. The CDR3 loop is CASSSSLSGLLYINYGYTF. In nucleotides, the CDR3 is TGTGCCAGCAGCTCAAGCCTTTCGGGATTACTTTATATCAACTATGGCTACACCTTC.

The rearrangement uses TRBV6-4 and TRBJ1-5; D not certain. Germline lookup yields CDR1 MRHNA and CDR2 SNTAGT. The CDR3 loop spans 13 amino acids. V was trimmed by 3 bases and J by 5 bases, leaving 8 bases between them. CDR3 in DNA: TGTGCCAGCAGTGAAAGGTTTGATCAGCCCCAGCATTTT. Protein sequence: CASSERFDQPQHF.

The chain recombines TRBV14 with TRBJ1-1, with D maybe TRBD1 (5 bases). The germline CDR1 and CDR2 sequences are SGHDN and FVKESK. The CDR3 extends over 16 amino acids. Deletions cut 4 bases from V and 5 bases from J, with 20 bases between. CDR3 sequence (DNA): TGTGCCAGCAGCCCGGCCGGCCGGGTGAGGGGAACTGAAGCTTTCTTT. This gives the protein CASSPAGRVRGTEAFF.

This chain links TRBV27 with TRBJ1-5, with 11 bases that match TRBD1. The CDR3 length is 15 residues. Germline assignment: CDR1 MNHEY and CDR2 SMNVEV (reference sequence). Trimming at V came to 5 bases and at J to 4 bases, leaving 4 bases not matched to a gene. CDR3 amino acids: CASSRDRGGNQPQHF. CDR3 sequence (DNA): TGTGCCAGCAGTCGGGACAGGGGGGGTAATCAGCCCCAGCATTTT.